One and the same sample provided the 4 T cell receptor beta chains below, sequenced in a study of cytomegalovirus exposure and HLA in healthy donors. PCR employed 60 Vbeta and 13 Jbeta primers. Some clones are missing from TCRdb's copy, which holds only in-frame ones; the method was immunoSEQ multiplex PCR. The sample carries approximately 190,000 clones, approximately 77% recorded once. Sequenced input: PBMCs. The source is a man between 35 and 55 years old in good health and CMV-seropositive.

CDR3 in amino acids: CASSQDPMSGAYEQYF. In nucleotides, the CDR3 is TGCGCCAGCAGCCAAGACCCCATGTCAGGGGCCTACGAGCAGTACTTC. This rearrangement joins TRBV4-1 to TRBJ2-7; D perhaps matches TRBD1 (6 bases). Trimming removed 0 bases at V and 2 bases at J, with 14 bases between. Germline-derived CDR1 and CDR2 are MGHRA and YSYEKL. The CDR3 is made up of 16 amino acids.

V usage is TRBV5-1 and J usage is TRBJ2-1; TRBD1 matches 12 bases. Trimming at V came to 0 bases and at J to 8 bases, leaving 3 bases not matched to a gene. There are 15 residues in the CDR3. Germline-derived CDR1 and CDR2 are SGHRS and YFSETQ. CDR3 coding DNA: TGCGCCAGCAGCTTGGTGGGACAGGGGGCTGATGAGCAGTTCTTC. This translates into CASSLVGQGADEQFF. The full variable domain, in which reference TRBV5-1 and TRBJ2-1 provide the parts outside the CDR3, is KAGVTQTPRYLIKTRGQQVTLSCSPISGHRSVSWYQQTPGQGLQFLFEYFSETQRNKGNFPGRFSGRQFSNSRSEMNVSTLELGDSALYLCASSLVGQGADEQFFGPGTRLTVL.

This clone was counted only a few times. The chain uses TRBV5-4 and TRBJ2-1; 8 nucleotides line up with TRBD2. V was pared by 2 bases and J by 7 bases, with 11 bases of the junction left unmatched. This CDR3 region has 16 residues. Germline V CDR1 and CDR2: SGHNT, YYREEE (reference sequence). CDR3: CASSLYKSGGWNEQFF. CDR3 sequence (DNA): TGTGCCAGCAGCTTATACAAGTCGGGAGGGTGGAATGAGCAGTTCTTC. Complete variable domain (other parts from reference TRBV5-4 and TRBJ2-1): ETGVTQSPTHLIKTRGQQVTLRCSSQSGHNTVSWYQQALGQGPQFIFQYYREEENGRGNFPPRFSGLQFPNYSSELNVNALELDDSALYLCASSLYKSGGWNEQFFGPGTRLTVL.

The CDR3 coding sequence is TGTGCCAGCATACGCCCGGGACTGGGCTCCTACGAGCAGTACTTC. This sequence encodes CASIRPGLGSYEQYF. V is TRBV6-5 and J is TRBJ2-7, with D tentatively TRBD2 (6 bases). CDR1 MNHEY and CDR2 SVGAGI come from the germline V gene. Deletions cut 7 bases from V and 0 bases from J, with 16 bases between. The CDR3 covers 15 residues.